The source of this T cell receptor beta chain is a study of blood T cell repertoires in COVID-19. Across the study: Some COVID-19 samples were acute and others convalescent; all came from the United States, Italy and Spain. Nucleic acid was either cDNA or gDNA, and it came from T cells, B-cell-depleted T cells, or PBMCs.

This clone was seen a handful of times. This table comes from immunoSEQ multiplex PCR, and its TCRdb copy is limited to in-frame clones, with some not included. The sample gives about 120,000 clones, about 88% of which show up once; more than 7% is in the top ten. Sequencing was done on a sample of peripheral blood. The TCR originated in a woman aged 70 to 79 who had recovered from COVID-19.

The CDR3 DNA reads TGTGCCAGCAGTCCCCTGGAGAGCTCCTACGAGCAGTACTTC. Translation gives CASSPLESSYEQYF. This sequence joins TRBV28 and TRBJ2-7; D remains ambiguous. In germline, CDR1 is MDHEN, CDR2 SYDVKM. V gave up 5 bases and J gave up 0 bases, with 11 bases separating them. This CDR3 is 14 amino acids long.